This T cell receptor (beta chain) derives from a study of blood T cell repertoires in COVID-19. The wider study: T cells, B-cell-depleted T cells, or PBMCs provided the cDNA or gDNA that served as material.

CDR1 is SGHRS and CDR2 is YFSETQ in the germline V gene. V was clipped by 6 bases and J by 5 bases, with 29 bases between them. The CDR3 covers 18 residues. Original processing methods: Cell counts per sample came from amplifying reference gene primers. Method: immunoSEQ multiplex PCR; TCRdb's copy keeps in-frame clones and lacks some. V and J calls and clone size are those listed in that table; D and trimming were worked out from the DNA. Of some 70,000 clones in the sample, 70% to 90% were seen once. The sample consisted of peripheral blood. This TCR came from a woman aged 60-70 years with acute or convalescent COVID-19. The rearrangement joins TRBV5-1 to TRBJ1-2; a weak D match, TRBD1 (5 bases). CDR3 loop: CASTPRQDSRNQPYGYTF. In DNA form, the CDR3 reads TGCGCCAGCACACCCAGACAAGACAGCCGGAATCAACCTTATGGCTACACCTTC. Looking up the rest from reference TRBV5-1 and TRBJ1-2 gives the full variable domain: KAGVTQTPRYLIKTRGQQVTLSCSPISGHRSVSWYQQTPGQGLQFLFEYFSETQRNKGNFPGRFSGRQFSNSRSEMNVSTLELGDSALYLCASTPRQDSRNQPYGYTFGSGTRLTVV.